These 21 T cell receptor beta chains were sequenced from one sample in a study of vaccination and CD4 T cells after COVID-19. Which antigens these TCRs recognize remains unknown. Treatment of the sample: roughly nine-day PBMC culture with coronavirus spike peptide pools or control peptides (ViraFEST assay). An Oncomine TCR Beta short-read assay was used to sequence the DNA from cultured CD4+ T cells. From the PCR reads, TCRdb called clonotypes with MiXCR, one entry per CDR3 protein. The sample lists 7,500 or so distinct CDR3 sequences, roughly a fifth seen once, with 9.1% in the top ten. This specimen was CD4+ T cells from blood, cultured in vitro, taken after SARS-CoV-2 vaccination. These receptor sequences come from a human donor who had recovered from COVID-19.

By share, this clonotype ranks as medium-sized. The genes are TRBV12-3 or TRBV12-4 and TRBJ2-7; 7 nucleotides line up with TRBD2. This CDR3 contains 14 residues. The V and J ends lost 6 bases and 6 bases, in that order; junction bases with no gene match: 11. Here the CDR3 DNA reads TGTGCCAGCAGCTCGAGCGGGATACTCTCCGAGCAGTACTTC. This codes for CASSSSGILSEQYF.

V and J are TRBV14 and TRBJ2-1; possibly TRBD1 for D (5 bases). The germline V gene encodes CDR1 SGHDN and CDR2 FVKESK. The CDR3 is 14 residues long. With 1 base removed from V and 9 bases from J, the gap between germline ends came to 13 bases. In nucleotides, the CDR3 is TGTGCCAGCAGCCAAGTATACTCCCAGGGTGAGCAGTTCTTC. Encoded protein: CASSQVYSQGEQFF. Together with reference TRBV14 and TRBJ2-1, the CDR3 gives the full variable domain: EAGVTQFPSHSVIEKGQTVTLRCDPISGHDNLYWYRRVMGKEIKFLLHFVKESKQDESGMPNNRFLAERTGGTYSTLKVQPAELEDSGVYFCASSQVYSQGEQFFGPGTRLTVL.

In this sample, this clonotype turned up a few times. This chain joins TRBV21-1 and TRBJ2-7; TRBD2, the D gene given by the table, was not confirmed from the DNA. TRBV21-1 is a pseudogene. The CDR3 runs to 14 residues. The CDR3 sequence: CASSNLGGAYEQYF. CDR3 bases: TGTGCCAGCAGCAATCTAGGCGGGGCCTACGAGCAGTACTTC.

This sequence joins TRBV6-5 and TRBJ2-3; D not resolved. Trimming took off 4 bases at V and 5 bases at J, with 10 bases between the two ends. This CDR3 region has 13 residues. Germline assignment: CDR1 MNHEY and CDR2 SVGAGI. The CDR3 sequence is CASSSWSQDTQYF. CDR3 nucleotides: TGTGCCAGCAGTTCCTGGAGTCAAGATACGCAGTATTTT.

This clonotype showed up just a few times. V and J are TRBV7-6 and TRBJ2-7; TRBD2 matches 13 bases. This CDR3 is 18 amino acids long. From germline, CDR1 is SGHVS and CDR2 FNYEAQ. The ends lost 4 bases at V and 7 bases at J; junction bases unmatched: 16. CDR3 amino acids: CASSSQPALAGGPEEQYF. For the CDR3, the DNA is TGTGCCAGCAGCTCCCAGCCGGCACTAGCGGGAGGGCCTGAAGAGCAGTACTTC.

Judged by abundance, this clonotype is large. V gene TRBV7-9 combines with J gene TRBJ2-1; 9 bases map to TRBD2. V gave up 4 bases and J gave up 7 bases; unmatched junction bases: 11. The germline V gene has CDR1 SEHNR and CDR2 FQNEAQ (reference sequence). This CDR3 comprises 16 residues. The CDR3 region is CASSSLGGLALNEQFF. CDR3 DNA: TGTGCCAGCAGCTCCCTCGGGGGACTAGCTCTAAATGAGCAGTTCTTC.

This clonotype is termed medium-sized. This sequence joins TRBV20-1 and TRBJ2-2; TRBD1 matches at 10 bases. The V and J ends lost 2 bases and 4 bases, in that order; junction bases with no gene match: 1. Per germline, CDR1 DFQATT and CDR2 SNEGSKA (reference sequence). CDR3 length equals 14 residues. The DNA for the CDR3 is TGCAGTGCTAGAAGGACAGGGGGCACCGGGGAGCTGTTTTTT. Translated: CSARRTGGTGELFF.

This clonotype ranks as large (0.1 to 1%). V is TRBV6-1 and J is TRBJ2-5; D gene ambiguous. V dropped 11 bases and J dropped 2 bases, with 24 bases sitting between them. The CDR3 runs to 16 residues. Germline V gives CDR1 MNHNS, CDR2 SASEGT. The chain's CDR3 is CAPEHRNGPPQETQYF. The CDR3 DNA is TGTGCCCCCGAACATAGGAACGGGCCCCCTCAAGAGACCCAGTACTTC.

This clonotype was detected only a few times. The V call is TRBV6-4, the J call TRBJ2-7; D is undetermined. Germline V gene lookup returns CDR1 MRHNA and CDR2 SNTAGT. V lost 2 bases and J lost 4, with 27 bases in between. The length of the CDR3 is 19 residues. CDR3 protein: CASSDPMVGTQPAFYEQYF. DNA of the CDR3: TGTGCCAGCAGTGACCCTATGGTCGGAACGCAACCGGCCTTTTACGAGCAGTACTTC.

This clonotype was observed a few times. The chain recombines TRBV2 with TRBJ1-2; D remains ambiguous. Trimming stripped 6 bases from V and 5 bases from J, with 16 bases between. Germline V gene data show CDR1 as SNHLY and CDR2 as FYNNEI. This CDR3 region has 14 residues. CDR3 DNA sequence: TGTGCCAGCAGGGCCCAATCGGTAGGGTATGGCTACACCTTC. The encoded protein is CASRAQSVGYGYTF.

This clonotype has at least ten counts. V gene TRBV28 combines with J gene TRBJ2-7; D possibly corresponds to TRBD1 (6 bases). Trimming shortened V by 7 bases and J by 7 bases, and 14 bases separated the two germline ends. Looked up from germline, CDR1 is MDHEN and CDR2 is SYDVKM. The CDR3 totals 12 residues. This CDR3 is CASTTGSREQYF. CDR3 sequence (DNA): TGTGCCAGCACAACAGGGTCTAGAGAGCAGTACTTC. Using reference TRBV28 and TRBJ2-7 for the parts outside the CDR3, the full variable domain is DVKVTQSSRYLVKRTGEKVFLECVQDMDHENMFWYRQDPGLGLRLIYFSYDVKMKEKGDIPEGYSVSREKKERFSLILESASTNQTSMYLCASTTGSREQYFGPGTRLTVT.

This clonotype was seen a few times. This CDR3 is CSPTRDTEAFF. The CDR3 DNA is TGCAGCCCCACCAGGGATACTGAAGCTTTCTTT. V and J are TRBV29-1 and TRBJ1-1; the D gene is possibly TRBD1 (5 bases). The CDR3 is made up of 11 amino acids. Germline-derived CDR1 and CDR2 are SQVTM and ANQGSEA. With 8 bases removed from V and 5 bases from J, the gap between germline ends came to 12 bases.

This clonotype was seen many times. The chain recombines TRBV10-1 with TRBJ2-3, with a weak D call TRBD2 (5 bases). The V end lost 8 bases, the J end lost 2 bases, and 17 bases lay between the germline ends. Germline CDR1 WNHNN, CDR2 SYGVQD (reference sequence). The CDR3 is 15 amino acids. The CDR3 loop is CASRSGSGNTDTQYF. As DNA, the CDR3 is TGCGCCAGCCGGTCGGGGTCGGGGAACACAGATACGCAGTATTTT.

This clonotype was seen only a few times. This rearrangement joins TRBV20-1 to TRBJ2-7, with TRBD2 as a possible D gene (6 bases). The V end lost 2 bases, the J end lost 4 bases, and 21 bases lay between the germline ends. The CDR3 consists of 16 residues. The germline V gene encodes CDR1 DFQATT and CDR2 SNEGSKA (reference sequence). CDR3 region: CSARRDLGTQSYEQYF. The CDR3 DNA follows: TGCAGTGCTAGACGTGACTTGGGGACTCAATCATACGAGCAGTACTTC.

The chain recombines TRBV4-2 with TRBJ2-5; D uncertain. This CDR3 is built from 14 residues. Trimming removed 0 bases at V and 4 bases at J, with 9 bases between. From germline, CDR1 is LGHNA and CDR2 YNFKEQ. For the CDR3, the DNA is TGTGCCAGCAGCCAAGATAGTAGCCGAGAGACCCAGTACTTC. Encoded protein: CASSQDSSRETQYF.

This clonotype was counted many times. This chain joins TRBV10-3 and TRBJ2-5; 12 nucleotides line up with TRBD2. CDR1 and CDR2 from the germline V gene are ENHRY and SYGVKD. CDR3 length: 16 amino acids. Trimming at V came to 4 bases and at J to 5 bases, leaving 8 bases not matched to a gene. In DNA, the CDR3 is TGTGCCATCAGTGCCCTAGCGGGAGGGCCTCGGGAGACCCAGTACTTC. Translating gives CAISALAGGPRETQYF.

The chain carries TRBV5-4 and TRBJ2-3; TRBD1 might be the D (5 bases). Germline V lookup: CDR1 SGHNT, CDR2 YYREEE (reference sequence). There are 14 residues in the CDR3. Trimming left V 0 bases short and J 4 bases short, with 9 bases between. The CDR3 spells CASSLDQGSDTQYF. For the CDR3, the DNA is TGTGCCAGCAGCTTGGATCAGGGCTCAGATACGCAGTATTTT.

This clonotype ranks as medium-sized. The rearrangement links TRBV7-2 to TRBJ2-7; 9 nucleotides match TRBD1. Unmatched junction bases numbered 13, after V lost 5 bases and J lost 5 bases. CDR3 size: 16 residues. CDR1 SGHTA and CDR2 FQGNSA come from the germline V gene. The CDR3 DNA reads TGTGCCAGCAGCCCAGCGACCGGGACAGGGTCCCACGAGCAGTACTTC. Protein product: CASSPATGTGSHEQYF.

CDR3 residues: CASSPLKGQETQYF. The CDR3, as DNA: TGTGCCAGTAGCCCCCTGAAGGGACAAGAGACCCAGTACTTC. The gene calls are TRBV19 and TRBJ2-5; D gene unclear. V lost 6 bases to trimming and J lost 2 bases, with 13 bases between them. The CDR3 consists of 14 residues. Germline-derived CDR1 and CDR2 are LNHDA and SQIVND (reference sequence).

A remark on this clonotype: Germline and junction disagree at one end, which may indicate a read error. The CDR3, as DNA: TGTGCCAGCAGAGCCACAGGGACTTCACTCCTCCACTTT. This codes for CASRATGTSLLHF. V gene TRBV7-2 combines with J gene TRBJ1-6; maybe TRBD1 (6 bases). CDR1 is SGHTA and CDR2 is FQGNSA in the germline V gene. This CDR3 is built from 13 residues. Using reference TRBV7-2 and TRBJ1-6 for the parts outside the CDR3, the full variable domain is GAGVSQSPSNKVTEKGKDVELRCDPISGHTALYWYRQSLGQGLEFLIYFQGNSAPDKSGLPSDRFSAERTGGSVSTLTIQRTQQEDSAVYLCASRATGTSLLHFGNGTRLTVT.

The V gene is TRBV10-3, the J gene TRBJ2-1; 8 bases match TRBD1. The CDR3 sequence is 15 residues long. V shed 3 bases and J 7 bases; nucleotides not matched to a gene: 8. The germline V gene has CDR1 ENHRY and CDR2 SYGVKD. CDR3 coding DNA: TGTGCCATCAGTGATCACAGGGGGGTGGGGAATGAGCAGTTCTTC. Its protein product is CAISDHRGVGNEQFF.